The next 25 T cell receptor beta chains were all read from a single sample in a study of blood T cell repertoires in COVID-19 (dated by TCRdb to about 2020). Libraries were made using the immunoSEQ multiplex PCR assay. TCRdb mirrors the immuneACCESS table, restricted to in-frame sequences. Some clones are absent from its copies; in checked studies, under half trace to an unresolved V gene, and the reason for the others is unknown. In this sample the table shows fewer than 85,000 clones, about four fifths of which occur a single time. The ten largest clonotypes hold more than 4% of the sample. Sequencing was performed on peripheral blood. These receptors originate from a woman aged 60 to 75 with acute or convalescent COVID-19.

The gene calls are TRBV5-1 and TRBJ1-2, with a possible D match to TRBD1 (5 bases). With 4 bases removed from V and 0 bases from J, the gap between germline ends came to 10 bases. The CDR3 has 14 residues. Germline V CDR1 and CDR2: SGHRS, YFSETQ. CDR3 sequence (DNA): TGCGCCAGCAGCCCGGACACCGCTAACTATGGCTACACCTTC. This translates into CASSPDTANYGYTF. Complete variable domain (other parts from reference TRBV5-1 and TRBJ1-2): KAGVTQTPRYLIKTRGQQVTLSCSPISGHRSVSWYQQTPGQGLQFLFEYFSETQRNKGNFPGRFSGRQFSNSRSEMNVSTLELGDSALYLCASSPDTANYGYTFGSGTRLTVV.

The rearrangement links TRBV28 to TRBJ1-2, with D possibly TRBD1 on 6 matching bases. The germline V gene has CDR1 MDHEN and CDR2 SYDVKM. The CDR3 is made up of 15 amino acids. V was clipped by 6 bases and J by 2 bases, with 16 bases between them. CDR3 sequence: CASRPTGFFNYGYTF. The CDR3 DNA reads TGTGCCAGCAGACCCACAGGGTTTTTCAACTATGGCTACACCTTC.

This clone turned up a few times. The V call is TRBV5-1, the J call TRBJ1-1; possible D gene TRBD1, 5 bases. This CDR3 is built from 14 residues. Germline lookup yields CDR1 SGHRS and CDR2 YFSETQ. V lost 2 bases and J 3 bases, leaving 11 bases between the germline ends. The CDR3 DNA is TGCGCCAGCAGCTTAGGCAGGGCCTACACTGAAGCTTTCTTT. It specifies CASSLGRAYTEAFF.

This chain joins TRBV3-1 (or the pseudogene TRBV3-2) and TRBJ1-2; TRBD1 is a possible D gene (5 bases). Deletions cut 1 base from V and 5 bases from J, with 11 bases between. The CDR3 consists of 14 residues. CDR1 and CDR2 (germline): LGHDT, YNNKEL (reference sequence). The CDR3 bases are TGTGCCAGCAGCCAAGGGCAGGGTGAATATGGCTACACCTTC. It yields the protein CASSQGQGEYGYTF.

The chain combines TRBV4-2 with TRBJ1-1, with D perhaps TRBD1 (5 bases). The CDR3 is made up of 16 amino acids. Trimming pared 1 base from V and 1 base from J, leaving 13 bases between. Per the germline V gene, CDR1 is LGHNA and CDR2 is YNFKEQ. DNA for the CDR3: TGTGCCAGCAGCCAAGGGGGCGGCGGATGGAACACTGAAGCTTTCTTT. Translating it yields CASSQGGGGWNTEAFF.

The chain combines TRBV6-5 with TRBJ1-2, with a weak D call TRBD1 (6 bases). The V gene lost 7 bases and the J gene lost 3 bases, with 12 bases spanning the gap. The CDR3 loop spans 13 amino acids. Germline CDR1 and CDR2: MNHEY and SVGAGI. The CDR3 spells CASMGGPDYGYTF. DNA for the CDR3: TGTGCCAGCATGGGGGGGCCTGACTATGGCTACACCTTC.

The J gene is TRBJ1-6, the V gene TRBV7-9; D may be TRBD1 (6 bases). Germline V CDR1 and CDR2: SEHNR, FQNEAQ (reference sequence). Trimming left V 5 bases short and J 3 bases short, with 11 bases between. The length of the CDR3 is 15 residues. The CDR3 sequence: CASSPGDGYNSPLHF. CDR3 in DNA: TGTGCCAGCAGCCCAGGGGACGGCTATAATTCACCCCTCCACTTT.

This clone was observed once. The gene calls are TRBV4-1 and TRBJ1-2, with D possibly TRBD1 on 6 matching bases. Trimming stripped 4 bases from V and 4 bases from J, with 16 bases between. Looked up from germline, CDR1 is MGHRA and CDR2 is YSYEKL. This CDR3 region has 15 residues. CDR3 nucleotide sequence: TGCGCCAGCAGCCGCCAGACAGGTGACTTCTATGGCTACACCTTC. The encoded protein is CASSRQTGDFYGYTF.

The gene calls are TRBV15 and TRBJ1-4; tentatively, D is TRBD1 (5 bases). Per germline, CDR1 LNHNV and CDR2 YYDKDF (reference sequence). The V gene lost 9 bases and the J gene lost 2 bases, with 13 bases spanning the gap. The CDR3 totals 14 residues. The CDR3 protein is CATSSGVTNEKLFF. The CDR3, as DNA: TGTGCCACAAGCTCGGGGGTGACTAATGAAAAACTGTTTTTT.

The chain combines TRBV7-2 with TRBJ1-2; 8 positions match TRBD1. Germline lookup yields CDR1 SGHTA and CDR2 FQGNSA. With V trimmed by 1 base and J by 7 bases, 11 bases remained unmatched. The length of the CDR3 is 16 residues. The CDR3: CASSLGLYPGGGGYTF. CDR3 sequence (DNA): TGTGCCAGCAGCTTAGGTCTTTACCCAGGGGGCGGTGGCTACACCTTC.

The V gene is TRBV2, the J gene TRBJ1-1; unclear D gene. Germline V gene data show CDR1 as SNHLY and CDR2 as FYNNEI. The CDR3 is 13 residues long. Trimming took off 8 bases at V and 11 bases at J, with 21 bases between the two ends. The CDR3 DNA reads TGTGCCAGCTCTGGAGACTCCGTGATCGGGGCTTTCTTT. Translation gives CASSGDSVIGAFF.

This chain connects TRBV27 to TRBJ1-2; perhaps TRBD1 as D (5 bases). The V gene's germline CDR1 is MNHEY and CDR2 SMNVEV (reference sequence). The length of the CDR3 is 15 residues. V was shortened by 4 bases and J by 8 bases, with 20 bases between the two germline ends. The CDR3: CASSSPAFGGGGYTF. Written as DNA, the CDR3 is TGTGCCAGCAGTTCACCCGCTTTCGGGGGGGGAGGCTACACCTTC.

The chain is built from TRBV5-1 and TRBJ2-2; 9 bases are a match to TRBD1. V was clipped by 4 bases and J by 6 bases; unmatched bases: 7. Germline V gene data show CDR1 as SGHRS and CDR2 as YFSETQ. The CDR3 totals 15 residues. Written as DNA, the CDR3 is TGCGCCAGCAGCGAATCCGGGACAGGGCCCGGGGAGCTGTTTTTT. It is translated as CASSESGTGPGELFF.

J is TRBJ1-5 and V is TRBV19, with 7 bases matching TRBD1. V gave up 5 bases and J gave up 0 bases; unmatched junction bases: 7. Germline V gene data show CDR1 as LNHDA and CDR2 as SQIVND (reference sequence). The CDR3 has 16 residues. CDR3 in DNA: TGTGCCAGTAGTGGCCAGGGACAGCTTAGCAATCAGCCCCAGCATTTT. Translated, it gives CASSGQGQLSNQPQHF.

The V gene is TRBV27, the J gene TRBJ2-1; TRBD2 matches at 16 bases. Germline-derived CDR1 and CDR2 are MNHEY and SMNVEV (reference sequence). The CDR3 loop spans 17 amino acids. With 6 bases clipped from V and 7 bases from J, the junction kept 9 bases outside the gene matches. Here the CDR3 DNA reads TGTGCCAGCAGGGGGACTAGCGGGGGGGCCCTGCTTAATGAGCAGTTCTTC. It specifies CASRGTSGGALLNEQFF.

The chain is built from TRBV19 and TRBJ2-1; a possible D gene is TRBD2 (6 bases). The CDR3 sequence is 15 residues long. Trimming removed 0 bases from V and 9 bases from J, with 15 bases in between. Germline CDR1 and CDR2: LNHDA and SQIVND (reference sequence). CDR3 region: CASSIDSGGRSEQFF. CDR3 DNA: TGTGCCAGTAGTATAGACTCCGGAGGGCGGAGTGAGCAGTTCTTC.

The chain combines TRBV9 with TRBJ1-5, with TRBD1 matching over 10 bases. Losses at the gene ends were 2 bases for V and 2 bases for J; bases not matched to a gene: 1. The CDR3 extends over 15 amino acids. From germline, CDR1 is SGDLS and CDR2 YYNGEE. The CDR3 region has the DNA TGTGCCAGCAGCGTTGGGACAGGGGGCAATCAGCCCCAGCATTTT. Protein sequence: CASSVGTGGNQPQHF.

The chain employs TRBV30 and TRBJ1-1; the D is unclear. Germline V gives CDR1 GTSNPN, CDR2 SVGIG (reference sequence). The CDR3 is made up of 13 amino acids. The V and J ends lost 4 bases and 4 bases respectively, with 13 bases between them. CDR3: CAWTRLQSTEAFF. The DNA for the CDR3 is TGTGCCTGGACCAGACTGCAAAGCACTGAAGCTTTCTTT.

The chain has TRBV29-1 and TRBJ2-1; 9 bases fit TRBD1. The CDR3 has 14 residues. Germline CDR1 and CDR2: SQVTM and ANQGSEA. V was clipped by 4 bases and J by 3 bases; unmatched bases: 4. DNA for the CDR3: TGCAGCGTTGCCTCGGGACAGGGCTACAATGAGCAGTTCTTC. Amino acids: CSVASGQGYNEQFF.

V and J are TRBV5-6 and TRBJ2-1; D is undetermined. In germline, CDR1 is SGHDT, CDR2 YYEEEE. The germline V and J ends were trimmed by 0 bases and 4 bases, with 5 bases remaining between them. The CDR3 runs to 13 residues. CDR3 residues: CASSLAVYNEQFF. Here the CDR3 DNA reads TGTGCCAGCAGCTTGGCTGTGTACAATGAGCAGTTCTTC.

This sequence joins TRBV28 and TRBJ1-2; unclear D gene. V was cut by 6 bases and J by 7 bases, with 6 bases left in between. CDR1 is MDHEN and CDR2 is SYDVKM in the germline V gene. This CDR3 comprises 10 residues. This CDR3 reads CASRGSGYTF. The CDR3 DNA reads as TGTGCCAGCAGAGGGAGTGGCTACACCTTC.

The chain is built from TRBV7-2 and TRBJ2-3; 10 nucleotides match TRBD2. This CDR3 has 15 residues. J was trimmed by 5 bases and V by 5 bases; bases with no gene match: 7. Per the germline V gene, CDR1 is SGHTA and CDR2 is FQGNSA. The CDR3 DNA reads TGTGCCAGCAGCACCGGGACTAGCGCTGGAGATACGCAGTATTTT. The encoded protein is CASSTGTSAGDTQYF.

The gene calls are TRBV19 and TRBJ2-1, with D perhaps TRBD2 (7 bases). CDR3 length: 16 residues. Germline CDR1 LNHDA, CDR2 SQIVND (reference sequence). V gave up 7 bases and J gave up 3 bases, with 19 bases separating them. CDR3 sequence (DNA): TGTGCCAGTAATACCCTGGGGGGGCTCGGCTACAATGAGCAGTTCTTC. Its translation: CASNTLGGLGYNEQFF.

This clone occurred a few times. The gene calls are TRBV5-1 and TRBJ1-1; tentative D call: TRBD1 (5 bases). The germline V gene encodes CDR1 SGHRS and CDR2 YFSETQ. CDR3 size: 16 residues. With 0 bases removed from V and 4 bases from J, the gap between germline ends came to 16 bases. CDR3: CASSLGGVRGSTEAFF. CDR3 DNA: TGCGCCAGCAGCTTGGGCGGGGTGAGGGGTAGCACTGAAGCTTTCTTT.

With respect to this clone: A junction end diverges from the germline sequence, so it may reflect a read error. The CDR3, as DNA: TGTGCCAGCAGTTTAGGGCTCCAAGTTATCTTC. The encoded protein is CASSLGLQVIF. The chain is built from TRBV12-3 or TRBV12-4 and TRBJ1-2; D not certain. This CDR3 is built from 11 residues.